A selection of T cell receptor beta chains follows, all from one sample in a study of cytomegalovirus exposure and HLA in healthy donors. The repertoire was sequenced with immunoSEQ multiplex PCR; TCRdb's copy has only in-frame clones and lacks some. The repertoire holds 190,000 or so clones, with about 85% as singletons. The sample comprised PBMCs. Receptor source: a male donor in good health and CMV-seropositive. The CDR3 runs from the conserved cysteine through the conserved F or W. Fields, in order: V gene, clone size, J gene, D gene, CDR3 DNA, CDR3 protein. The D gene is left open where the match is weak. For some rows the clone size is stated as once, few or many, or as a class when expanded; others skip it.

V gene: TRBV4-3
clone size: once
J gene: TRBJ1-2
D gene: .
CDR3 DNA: TGCGCCAGCAGCCAAGAATGGCGACAGTATGGCTATGGCTACACCTTC
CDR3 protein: CASSQEWRQYGYGYTF

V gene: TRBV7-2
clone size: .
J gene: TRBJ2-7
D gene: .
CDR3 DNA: TGTGCCAGCAGCCATTCCTACGAGCAGTACTTC
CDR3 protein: CASSHSYEQYF

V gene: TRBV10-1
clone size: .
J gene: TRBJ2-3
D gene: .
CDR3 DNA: TGCGCCAGCAGTGAGAGGAGGGAATCCCTCACAGATACGCAGTATTTT
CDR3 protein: CASSERRESLTDTQYF

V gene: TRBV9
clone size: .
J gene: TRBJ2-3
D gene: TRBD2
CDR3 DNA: TGTGCCAGCAGCGCAGGTGGGGAGGGACTAGCGGCATTT
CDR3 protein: CASSAGGEGLAAF

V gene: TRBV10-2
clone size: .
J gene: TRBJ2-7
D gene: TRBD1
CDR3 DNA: TGCGCCAGCACTAGAAGGGACAGCTACGAGCAGTACTTC
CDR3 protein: CASTRRDSYEQYF

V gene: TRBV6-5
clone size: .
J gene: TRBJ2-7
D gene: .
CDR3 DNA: TGTGCCAGCAGTCGGGACAAATGGGACTCCTACGAGCAGTACTTC
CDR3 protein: CASSRDKWDSYEQYF

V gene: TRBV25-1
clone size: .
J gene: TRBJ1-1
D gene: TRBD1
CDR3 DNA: TGTGCCAGCTTGGGACAGCCGTGGGGTGAAGCTTTCTTT
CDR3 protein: CASLGQPWGEAFF

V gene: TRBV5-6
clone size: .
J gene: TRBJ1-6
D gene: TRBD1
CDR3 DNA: TGTGCCAGCAGCCTCGGACAGGGGGCCTACTATTCACCCCTCCACTTT
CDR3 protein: CASSLGQGAYYSPLHF

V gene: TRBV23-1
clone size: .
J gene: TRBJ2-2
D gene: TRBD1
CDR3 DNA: TGCGCCAGCAGTCACCTTTCGACAGGGGAGAGCACCGGGGAGCTGTTTTTT
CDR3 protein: CASSHLSTGESTGELFF

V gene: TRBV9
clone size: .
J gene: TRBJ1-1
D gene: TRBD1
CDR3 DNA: TGTGCCAGCAGCGTCCGGGACAGTTCTTACACTGAAGCTTTCTTT
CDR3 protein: CASSVRDSSYTEAFF

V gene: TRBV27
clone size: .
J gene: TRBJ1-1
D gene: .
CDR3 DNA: TGTGCCAGCAGTTCTACCCTCAATCCCCAAGCTTTCTTT
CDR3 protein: CASSSTLNPQAFF

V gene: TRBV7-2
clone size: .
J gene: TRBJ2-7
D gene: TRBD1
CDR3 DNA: TGTGCCAGCAGGTCTACAGGGGGCGCCGACTACGAGCAGTACTTC
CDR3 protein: CASRSTGGADYEQYF

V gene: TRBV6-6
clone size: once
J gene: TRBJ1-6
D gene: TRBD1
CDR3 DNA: TGTGCCAGCAGTTACGGACAGGGGGTAACTAATTCACCCCTCCACTTT
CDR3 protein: CASSYGQGVTNSPLHF

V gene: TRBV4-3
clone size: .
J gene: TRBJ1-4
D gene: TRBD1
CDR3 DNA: TGCGCCAGCAGTCGACAGGGTGGTGAAAAACTGTTTTTT
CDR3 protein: CASSRQGGEKLFF

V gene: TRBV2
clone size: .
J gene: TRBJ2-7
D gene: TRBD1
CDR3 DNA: TGTGCCAGCAGCCCGGGACAGGACCCCTACGAGCAGTACTTC
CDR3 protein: CASSPGQDPYEQYF

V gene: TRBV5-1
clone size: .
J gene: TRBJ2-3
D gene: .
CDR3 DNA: TGCGCCAGCAGCTTTATTATCGGGCAGGGAAGCACAGATACGCAGTATTTT
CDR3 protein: CASSFIIGQGSTDTQYF